This T cell receptor (beta chain) was retrieved from a study of blood T cell dynamics during melanoma immunotherapy. The wider study: Patients with metastatic melanoma got pembrolizumab or nivolumab-ipilimumab as first-line care.

The CDR3 extends over 13 amino acids. V was trimmed by 5 bases and J by 4 bases, leaving 11 bases between them. The germline CDR1 and CDR2 sequences are SGHVS and FQNEAQ. Clones were sequenced by immunoSEQ multiplex PCR, and TCRdb holds only the in-frame ones, with some missing. This repertoire shows fewer than 12,000 clones, 80% to 90% found once; its top ten account for 6.9%. Specified time point: week 3, after first cycle of checkpoint inhibitor. The sample here was blood, taken from a patient treated with checkpoint blockade. The clonotype comes from a human donor with melanoma. The chain recombines TRBV7-8 with TRBJ1-1; a possible D gene is TRBD1 (5 bases). The CDR3 bases are TGTGCCAGCAGCCCTCCGGGGGTCACTGAAGCTTTCTTT. Amino acids: CASSPPGVTEAFF.